A single sample gave rise to the 10 T cell receptor beta chains below, sequenced in a study of vaccination effects on CD4 cells after COVID-19. Antigens of these TCRs are unknown. Generated by immunoSEQ multiplex PCR, the TCRdb table keeps only in-frame clones and is missing some. Here the sample spans approximately 26,000 clones, roughly 79% being singletons. Antigen-specific CD4+ T cells were first expanded with viral peptide pools by the ViraFEST assay and only then sequenced. Cells that had been cultured for ten to eleven days were the source of isolated CD4+ T cells. Two-dose BNT162b2 or mRNA-1273 vaccination was given to participants. Sequences were derived from CD4+ T cells from PBMCs cultured with SARS-CoV-2 spike peptides, sampled after COVID-19 vaccination. These receptors were taken from a human donor who received a COVID-19 vaccine. Some clones in this sample may be carry-over from other donors' samples.

This clone occurred once. The chain couples TRBV24-1 to TRBJ1-4; 9 bases match TRBD1. This CDR3 is 13 amino acids long. The V segment lost 4 bases and the J segment 12 bases; nucleotides outside the gene matches: 5. Germline CDR1 is KGHDR and CDR2 is SFDVKD. The CDR3 DNA sequence: TGTGCCACCAGTGACTCCGGGGACAGGGAACTGTTTTTT. Its protein is CATSDSGDRELFF.

By proportion, this clone is medium-sized (0.01 to 0.1%). This chain joins TRBV9 and TRBJ2-3; 7 nucleotides match TRBD2. CDR3 length equals 14 residues. Germline-derived CDR1 and CDR2 are SGDLS and YYNGEE. V shed 4 bases and J 6 bases; nucleotides not matched to a gene: 8. The CDR3 region has the DNA TGTGCCAGCAGCCTCCCGGGGGGTTCGGATACGCAGTATTTT. Translation gives CASSLPGGSDTQYF.

The rearrangement links TRBV5-1 to TRBJ2-5, with 9 bases identical to TRBD2. Germline loops: CDR1 SGHRS, CDR2 YFSETQ. V lost 7 bases, J lost 5 bases, and 12 bases stayed unmatched. There are 15 residues in the CDR3. CDR3 nucleotides: TGCGCCAGCTCCTCTGGGGCGGGGGGGCAGGAGACCCAGTACTTC. The encoded protein is CASSSGAGGQETQYF.

Notes on this clone: The same CDR3 arises from other DNA sequences in this sample as well. This chain connects TRBV6-5 to TRBJ1-2; D possibly corresponds to TRBD1 (5 bases). The CDR3 covers 15 residues. Trimming cost V 2 bases and J 5 bases, with 15 bases left between them. Looked up from germline, CDR1 is MNHEY and CDR2 is SVGAGI. CDR3 in amino acids: CASSYGAGVSYGYTF. CDR3 nucleotides: TGTGCCAGCAGTTACGGGGCTGGAGTGTCTTATGGCTACACCTTC.

The rearrangement links TRBV18 to TRBJ1-4; 8 nucleotides match TRBD1. Germline CDR1 KGHSH, CDR2 LQKENI. The CDR3 is 18 residues long. With 3 bases clipped from V and 0 bases from J, the junction kept 9 bases outside the gene matches. CDR3 region: CASSPGTGKFATNEKLFF. The CDR3 coding sequence is TGTGCCAGCTCACCCGGGACAGGAAAATTTGCAACTAATGAAAAACTGTTTTTT.

This rearrangement joins TRBV6-5 to TRBJ1-2, with a weak D call TRBD1 (6 bases). Looked up from germline, CDR1 is MNHEY and CDR2 is SVGAGI. Trimming pared 7 bases from V and 9 bases from J, leaving 21 bases between. This CDR3 contains 14 residues. The CDR3 loop reads CASTQMRGAPSYTF. The CDR3 DNA sequence: TGTGCCAGCACCCAGATGCGGGGGGCTCCGAGCTACACCTTC.

The chain carries TRBV5-6 and TRBJ1-1; no clear D gene. Germline CDR1 is SGHDT and CDR2 is YYEEEE. The CDR3 runs to 15 residues. V lost 1 base to trimming and J lost 5 bases, with 15 bases between them. In nucleotides, the CDR3 is TGTGCCAGCAGCTTGTGGCCAGATCGGGAGACTGAAGCTTTCTTT. Translating it yields CASSLWPDRETEAFF.

The J gene is TRBJ1-2, the V gene TRBV19, with D possibly TRBD1 on 5 matching bases. Germline lookup yields CDR1 LNHDA and CDR2 SQIVND (reference sequence). This CDR3 comprises 14 residues. The V and J ends lost 5 bases and 11 bases respectively, with 21 bases between them. CDR3 sequence reads: CASSWGVGAGLYTF. The DNA for the CDR3 is TGTGCCAGTAGTTGGGGGGTCGGAGCAGGGCTGTACACCTTC.

The V gene is TRBV4-1, the J gene TRBJ2-5, with D unresolved. The CDR3 loop spans 14 amino acids. CDR1 is MGHRA and CDR2 is YSYEKL in the germline V gene. V lost 0 bases and J 5 bases, leaving 10 bases between the germline ends. CDR3 nucleotide sequence: TGCGCCAGCAGCCAAGACCGCCAGGTCGAGACCCAGTACTTC. Protein product: CASSQDRQVETQYF.

The genes are TRBV9 and TRBJ1-1; no reliable D call. The CDR3 length is 13 residues. V shed 0 bases and J shed 11 bases, with 14 bases lying between them. Per germline, CDR1 SGDLS and CDR2 YYNGEE. The CDR3 DNA reads as TGTGCCAGCAGCGTAGAGGGCACTGCGAAGGCTTTCTTT. Protein sequence: CASSVEGTAKAFF.